Each of the 6 T cell receptor beta chains below was sequenced from the same sample in a study of OX40 agonist ivuxolimab in advanced cancers. The table came from immunoSEQ multiplex PCR; TCRdb's copy has only in-frame clones and leaves some out. The data show over 65,000 clones, approximately 86% seen once. The source was CD4+ or CD8+ T cells sorted from blood, collected in a trial of the OX40 agonist ivuxolimab. The receptors here all came from an adult with an advanced solid tumor such as melanoma, head and neck, liver or kidney cancer.

The chain employs TRBV27 and TRBJ2-2; unclear D gene. The CDR3 has 13 amino acids. Germline CDR1 and CDR2: MNHEY and SMNVEV (reference sequence). V was clipped by 5 bases and J by 7 bases, with 11 bases between them. CDR3 amino acids: CASSPLPGGELFF. CDR3 sequence (DNA): TGTGCCAGCAGTCCCCTTCCTGGCGGGGAGCTGTTTTTT.

V is TRBV9 and J is TRBJ2-3, with D possibly TRBD1 on 5 matching bases. Between the trimmed V and J ends, which lost 9 bases and 5 bases, there was a span of 10 bases. From germline, CDR1 is SGDLS and CDR2 YYNGEE. The CDR3 spans 11 residues. The CDR3 coding sequence is TGTGCCACCGGGCAGGGAGATACGCAGTATTTT. Residues: CATGQGDTQYF.

The chain couples TRBV11-2 to TRBJ2-5; D is unresolved. The CDR3 is 14 amino acids. Trimming pared 1 base from V and 5 bases from J, leaving 11 bases between. The V gene's germline CDR1 is SGHAT and CDR2 FQNNGV. CDR3 residues: CASSLVGPPETQYF. The CDR3 DNA reads TGTGCCAGCAGCTTAGTTGGGCCGCCGGAGACCCAGTACTTC.

This clone has just a few counts. V usage is TRBV18 and J usage is TRBJ1-5; D is unclear. The CDR3 length is 15 residues. Trimming cost V 4 bases and J 2 bases, with 12 bases left between them. CDR1 KGHSH and CDR2 LQKENI come from the germline V gene. As DNA, the CDR3 is TGTGCCAGCTCACGAGAAGCCCGTGGCAATCAGCCCCAGCATTTT. It translates to CASSREARGNQPQHF.

The V gene is TRBV5-6, the J gene TRBJ1-6; no reliable D call. This CDR3 region has 14 residues. Trimming took off 3 bases at V and 5 bases at J, with 9 bases between the two ends. Germline V gives CDR1 SGHDT, CDR2 YYEEEE. The CDR3 coding sequence is TGTGCCAGCAGCTCCGGCCTAAATAATTCACCCCTCCACTTT. Its translation: CASSSGLNNSPLHF.

V usage is TRBV6-1 and J usage is TRBJ1-5; 8 bases line up with TRBD1. Germline V gene sequence: CDR1 MNHNS, CDR2 SASEGT. V lost 4 bases, J lost 2 bases, and 7 bases stayed unmatched. There are 16 residues in the CDR3. The CDR3 here is CASSVRTGMGNQPQHF. CDR3 in DNA: TGTGCCAGCAGTGTTAGGACAGGGATGGGCAATCAGCCCCAGCATTTT.